These 20 T cell receptor beta chains came from one sample sequenced in a study of T-cell reconstitution after alpha-beta-depleted transplantation in children. It was with unique molecular identifiers that the TCRbeta library was prepared. Using its own MiXCR run on the PCR reads, TCRdb lists one record per CDR3 protein. Here the sample spans some 550,000 distinct CDR3 sequences, around 19% being singletons. The material was PBMCs from the stem cell graft donor, obtained from the stem cell graft. The origin of the receptors is a human donor who donated a stem cell graft to a child with acute lymphoblastic leukemia.

Of note for this clonotype: A much larger clone lies a single base off, so this may be a read error. The CDR3 reads CASSLTRGLHNEQFF. The CDR3, as DNA: TGTGCCAGCAGCTTAACCAGGGGCCTACACAATGAGCAGTTCTTC. The chain uses TRBV7-6 and TRBJ2-1; tentative D call: TRBD1 (6 bases). Trimming took 2 bases from V and 5 from J, leaving 13 bases between them. The germline V gene encodes CDR1 SGHVS and CDR2 FNYEAQ. This CDR3 has 15 residues.

V gene TRBV25-1 combines with J gene TRBJ1-2, with a weak D call TRBD1 (5 bases). Trimming left V 5 bases short and J 5 bases short, with 15 bases between. The CDR3 spans 14 residues. Per the germline V gene, CDR1 is MGHDK and CDR2 is SYGVNS. As DNA, the CDR3 is TGTGCCAGCAGTATAGGGGCCGGCGGATATGGCTACACCTTC. This gives the protein CASSIGAGGYGYTF.

The chain has TRBV10-1 and TRBJ2-3; D not resolved. V lost 6 bases and J lost 3, with 10 bases in between. Germline CDR1 is WNHNN and CDR2 is SYGVQD (reference sequence). The CDR3 has 13 residues. Here the CDR3 reads CASSFVLTDTQYF. The CDR3 DNA follows: TGCGCCAGCAGCTTTGTTTTGACAGATACGCAGTATTTT.

The table lists this clonotype with a few counts. The chain carries TRBV19 and TRBJ1-2; TRBD1 might be the D (5 bases). This CDR3 is 13 amino acids long. V was clipped by 5 bases and J by 8 bases, with 15 bases between them. Germline CDR1 reads LNHDA; CDR2 reads SQIVND (reference sequence). CDR3 protein: CASSRSGTRGYTF. The DNA for the CDR3 is TGTGCCAGTAGTCGGTCCGGGACGCGCGGCTACACCTTC.

This clonotype was observed a few times. The J gene is TRBJ1-2, the V gene TRBV5-1; TRBD1 aligns across 7 bases. The CDR3 is 15 amino acids. Germline trimming cut 4 bases from V and 1 base from J; bases unmatched to any gene: 7. CDR1 and CDR2 (germline): SGHRS, YFSETQ. DNA of the CDR3: TGCGCCAGCAGCGGATGGGACAGTTTTAACTATGGCTACACCTTC. The encoded protein is CASSGWDSFNYGYTF.

This clonotype was found a few times. V gene TRBV24-1 combines with J gene TRBJ2-5, with a tentative D call TRBD2 (6 bases). Trimming removed 5 bases from V and 4 bases from J, with 16 bases in between. CDR1 is KGHDR and CDR2 is SFDVKD in the germline V gene. The CDR3 contains 15 residues. The DNA of the CDR3 is TGTGCCACCAGTGCGGGGGTAGCAGAGATAGAGACCCAGTACTTC. Translating it yields CATSAGVAEIETQYF.

V gene TRBV5-1 combines with J gene TRBJ2-3, with a weak D call TRBD2 (5 bases). Germline CDR1 reads SGHRS; CDR2 reads YFSETQ. The CDR3 is 14 residues long. The V and J ends lost 6 bases and 3 bases respectively, with 14 bases between them. The chain's CDR3 is CASTGELPTDTQYF. DNA for the CDR3: TGCGCCAGCACTGGGGAGCTTCCGACAGATACGCAGTATTTT.

V usage is TRBV7-3 and J usage is TRBJ1-1; D remains ambiguous. This CDR3 has 13 amino acids. Germline CDR1 is SGHTA and CDR2 is FQGTGA. The V gene lost 1 base and the J gene lost 5 bases, with 8 bases spanning the gap. Written as DNA, the CDR3 is TGTGCCAGCAGCTTAAGCCGGGAAACTGAAGCTTTCTTT. This codes for CASSLSRETEAFF.

This clonotype was detected many times. This sequence joins TRBV29-1 and TRBJ1-3; D gene uncertain. V lost 4 bases, J lost 4 bases, and 5 bases lay in between. This CDR3 has 11 residues. In germline, CDR1 is SQVTM, CDR2 ANQGSEA. CDR3 in amino acids: CSVVRGNTIYF. The CDR3 DNA sequence: TGCAGCGTTGTGAGGGGAAACACCATATATTTT.

V gene TRBV18 combines with J gene TRBJ2-1; 12 bases align to TRBD2. The length of the CDR3 is 17 residues. The germline CDR1 and CDR2 sequences are KGHSH and LQKENI. Trimming took 3 bases from V and 5 from J; bases not matched to a gene: 8. The CDR3 sequence: CASSPLLAGGIDNEQFF. CDR3 DNA: TGTGCCAGCTCACCGCTACTAGCGGGAGGAATCGACAATGAGCAGTTCTTC.

The rearrangement uses TRBV5-1 and TRBJ2-1, with TRBD2 matching 7 bases. CDR1 is SGHRS and CDR2 is YFSETQ in the germline V gene. The ends lost 4 bases at V and 5 bases at J; junction bases unmatched: 15. The CDR3 contains 17 residues. The CDR3 DNA sequence: TGCGCCAGCAGCCAAATACCGGGGGAGGGACGGGACAATGAGCAGTTCTTC. It is translated as CASSQIPGEGRDNEQFF.

There are a few counts of this clonotype. The rearrangement joins TRBV3-1 to TRBJ2-5; possible D gene TRBD2, 6 bases. Per germline, CDR1 LGHDT and CDR2 YNNKEL (reference sequence). The ends were cut back, 0 bases at V and 3 bases at J, with 14 bases in the middle. The CDR3 extends over 16 amino acids. The CDR3 region is CASSQDSERAKETQYF. CDR3 DNA: TGTGCCAGCAGCCAAGATTCGGAGCGGGCCAAAGAGACCCAGTACTTC.

The genes are TRBV3-1 and TRBJ1-4; no clear D gene. The CDR3 runs 11 residues. V was pared by 2 bases and J by 13 bases, with 8 bases between. Germline assignment: CDR1 LGHDT and CDR2 YNNKEL (reference sequence). The CDR3: CASSQLRRLFF. In DNA, the CDR3 is TGTGCCAGCAGCCAACTTAGGCGACTGTTTTTT.

The V call is TRBV5-1, the J call TRBJ2-2, with 10 bases aligning to TRBD1. The CDR3 runs 16 residues. V gave up 4 bases and J gave up 5 bases; unmatched junction bases: 8. Germline assignment: CDR1 SGHRS and CDR2 YFSETQ. The CDR3 sequence is CASSPTTGGATGELFF. CDR3 coding DNA: TGCGCCAGCAGCCCCACGACAGGGGGCGCGACCGGGGAGCTGTTTTTT.

Remarks on this clonotype: Germline and junction disagree at one end, which may indicate a read error. The chain uses TRBV12-3 or TRBV12-4 and TRBJ2-1, with 8 bases fitting TRBD2. The CDR3 runs 11 residues. CDR3 in amino acids: CASSPGTSMIF. The CDR3 nucleotides read TGTGCCAGCAGCCCCGGGACTAGTATGATCTTC.

This clonotype has ten or more counts. This sequence joins TRBV7-9 and TRBJ1-4, with D perhaps matching TRBD1 (6 bases). This CDR3 spans 14 amino acids. Germline CDR1 and CDR2: SEHNR and FQNEAQ (reference sequence). Trimming shortened V by 5 bases and J by 8 bases, and 15 bases separated the two germline ends. CDR3 sequence reads: CASSPHTGQEKLFF. Written as DNA, the CDR3 is TGTGCCAGCAGCCCGCACACAGGGCAGGAAAAACTGTTTTTT.

There are a few counts of this clonotype. The J gene is TRBJ2-1, the V gene TRBV12-3 or TRBV12-4, with a tentative D call TRBD2 (6 bases). The CDR3 has 14 residues. V shed 6 bases and J shed 2 bases, with 11 bases lying between them. The DNA of the CDR3 is TGTGCCAGCAGGGGGGGAGGTCCCTACAATGAGCAGTTCTTC. Residues: CASRGGGPYNEQFF.

The J gene is TRBJ2-3, the V gene TRBV15; 9 bases map to TRBD2. J lost 2 bases, V lost 4 bases, and 10 bases had no gene match. The CDR3 runs to 17 residues. Per germline, CDR1 LNHNV and CDR2 YYDKDF (reference sequence). CDR3: CATSKPPGLANTDTQYF. For the CDR3, the DNA is TGTGCCACCAGCAAACCTCCGGGACTAGCTAACACAGATACGCAGTATTTT.

The CDR3 loop is CASSGQGTYSGANVLTF. CDR3 sequence (DNA): TGTGCCAGCAGCGGACAGGGAACCTACTCTGGGGCCAACGTCCTGACTTTC. The chain joins TRBV12-3 or TRBV12-4 to TRBJ2-6; 8 bases agree with TRBD1. V lost 6 bases, J lost 0 bases, and 7 bases stayed unmatched. The CDR3 consists of 17 residues.

The sample holds a few counts of this clonotype. This chain links TRBV20-1 with TRBJ2-4; no clear D gene. Germline V gene sequence: CDR1 DFQATT, CDR2 SNEGSKA (reference sequence). This CDR3 comprises 13 residues. Trimming stripped 2 bases from V and 2 bases from J, with 7 bases between. DNA of the CDR3: TGCAGTGCTAGAAGACCGACCAAAAACATTCAGTACTTC. Its translation is CSARRPTKNIQYF.